Below, one TCR beta chain is given with its context. An end of the junction differs from the germline gene, which may be a read error. The entry originates in a study of T cell changes during pregnancy in multiple sclerosis. The CDR3 extends over 13 amino acids. Per germline, CDR1 ENHRY and CDR2 SYGVKD. The table came from immunoSEQ multiplex PCR; TCRdb's copy has only in-frame clones and leaves some out. Of about 55,000 clones listed, 94% were seen once; the top ten hold 3.5%. Sequencing used CD8+ T cells from peripheral blood mononuclear cells, obtained in the third trimester of pregnancy. The chain employs TRBV10-3 and TRBJ2-3; TRBD2 agrees at 9 bases. The clonotype originates from a female donor with multiple sclerosis, enrolled in a pregnancy study. As DNA, the CDR3 is TGTGCCGTCAGACTAGCGGCCACAGATACGCAGTATTTT. As protein: CAVRLAATDTQYF.